These 30 T cell receptor beta chains originate from one sample sequenced in a study of cytomegalovirus exposure and HLA in healthy donors. Both 60 Vbeta primers and 13 Jbeta primers went into the PCR. Libraries were prepared by immunoSEQ multiplex PCR; TCRdb keeps only in-frame clonotypes and omits some of them. The table shows 150,000 to 200,000 clones, with roughly 79% occurring only once. Sequenced: PBMCs. The receptors stem from a man between 25 and 39 years old in good health and CMV-seronegative.

This clone appeared a single time. The chain carries TRBV4-1 and TRBJ2-5; the D gene is possibly TRBD2 (6 bases). The CDR3 has 15 residues. Trimming left V 3 bases short and J 5 bases short, with 16 bases between. CDR1 and CDR2 (germline): MGHRA, YSYEKL. The chain's CDR3 is CASSHAVGGEETQYF. The CDR3 DNA reads as TGCGCCAGCAGCCATGCCGTCGGGGGTGAGGAGACCCAGTACTTC.

The V gene is TRBV6-1, the J gene TRBJ2-1, with 12 bases that match TRBD2. Germline CDR1 and CDR2: MNHNS and SASEGT. The CDR3 runs 16 residues. V lost 3 bases, J lost 6 bases, and 6 bases stayed unmatched. CDR3 in amino acids: CASSELAGGPFNEQFF. The CDR3, as DNA: TGTGCCAGCAGTGAGCTAGCGGGAGGGCCGTTCAATGAGCAGTTCTTC.

The chain is built from TRBV27 and TRBJ1-2, with D hard to call. Trimming took off 0 bases at V and 8 bases at J, with 10 bases between the two ends. This CDR3 contains 13 residues. CDR1 MNHEY and CDR2 SMNVEV come from the germline V gene (reference sequence). This chain's CDR3 is CASSLSVAGGYTF. In DNA, the CDR3 is TGTGCCAGCAGTTTATCGGTGGCGGGAGGCTACACCTTC.

The CDR3 DNA is TGTGCCAGCAGGAACACGTGGGGGCGGGAAAAACTGTTTTTT. Translated: CASRNTWGREKLFF. The chain recombines TRBV6-4 with TRBJ1-4; D is perhaps TRBD1 (6 bases). The CDR3 contains 14 residues. Germline CDR1 MRHNA, CDR2 SNTAGT. Trimming removed 6 bases from V and 8 bases from J, with 16 bases in between.

This chain links TRBV28 with TRBJ1-5; the D gene is possibly TRBD1 (5 bases). Trimming removed 3 bases from V and 2 bases from J, with 11 bases in between. There are 15 residues in the CDR3. CDR1 is MDHEN and CDR2 is SYDVKM in the germline V gene. This CDR3 reads CASSFLGDGNQPQHF. In DNA form, the CDR3 reads TGTGCCAGCAGTTTCTTAGGGGATGGCAATCAGCCCCAGCATTTT.

Here the CDR3 DNA reads TGTGCCAGCAGTGCGTATTGGCGGGAGGATGCCGGGGAGCTGTTTTTT. Its translation: CASSAYWREDAGELFF. The chain is built from TRBV2 and TRBJ2-2, with TRBD2 matching over 8 bases. The CDR3 is 16 residues long. V dropped 4 bases and J dropped 6; count of bases not matched to a gene: 10. The germline CDR1 and CDR2 sequences are SNHLY and FYNNEI.

This chain links TRBV27 with TRBJ2-1; 7 positions agree with TRBD2. In germline, CDR1 is MNHEY, CDR2 SMNVEV (reference sequence). This CDR3 spans 16 amino acids. V gave up 2 bases and J gave up 1 base; unmatched junction bases: 5. The CDR3 protein is CASSLPTGLSYNEQFF. DNA for the CDR3: TGTGCCAGCAGTTTACCCACGGGACTATCCTACAATGAGCAGTTCTTC.

The chain carries TRBV4-1 and TRBJ2-7; the D gene is possibly TRBD2 (6 bases). The V end was cut by 0 bases, the J end by 2 bases, with 14 bases between. The CDR3 is 16 amino acids. The germline V gene encodes CDR1 MGHRA and CDR2 YSYEKL. This CDR3 reads CASSQEPGLATYEQYF. The CDR3 DNA reads as TGCGCCAGCAGCCAAGAACCGGGACTCGCCACCTACGAGCAGTACTTC.

Remarks on this clone: One junction end does not reproduce the germline sequence, and a read error may be involved. J is TRBJ2-2 and V is TRBV25-1; TRBD1 agrees at 10 bases. Per the germline V gene, CDR1 is MGHDK and CDR2 is SYGVNS. The CDR3 runs 15 residues. CDR3 in DNA: TGTGCCAGCCTCGGGACAGGGGCGAAGACCGGGGAGCTGTTTTTT. Translating it yields CASLGTGAKTGELFF.

This chain connects TRBV7-9 to TRBJ1-5; tentative D call: TRBD1 (5 bases). V dropped 1 base and J dropped 2 bases, with 15 bases sitting between them. Germline V gene lookup returns CDR1 SEHNR and CDR2 FQNEAQ (reference sequence). The CDR3 sequence is 17 residues long. The DNA of the CDR3 is TGTGCCAGCAGCTTAGGTCGGGGGGGACTTGGCAATCAGCCCCAGCATTTT. It codes for CASSLGRGGLGNQPQHF.

This clone was seen a handful of times. This chain joins TRBV29-1 and TRBJ2-3, with 12 bases that match TRBD1. Germline CDR1 and CDR2: SQVTM and ANQGSEA. The CDR3 is 16 amino acids. Trimming took 3 bases from V and 2 from J; bases not matched to a gene: 6. The CDR3 is CSVEGGQGAITDTQYF. Here the CDR3 DNA reads TGCAGCGTTGAGGGGGGACAGGGGGCAATCACAGATACGCAGTATTTT.

The chain uses TRBV13 and TRBJ2-3; 8 nucleotides align to TRBD1. The CDR3 loop spans 16 amino acids. CDR1 is PRHDT, CDR2 FYEKMQ, per germline (reference sequence). Losses at the gene ends were 0 bases for V and 2 bases for J; bases not matched to a gene: 4. CDR3 coding DNA: TGTGCCAGCAGCTTAGGGACAGGGGATTTCACAGATACGCAGTATTTT. Encoded protein: CASSLGTGDFTDTQYF.

The chain employs TRBV30 and TRBJ2-1; TRBD2 aligns across 14 bases. Germline lookup yields CDR1 GTSNPN and CDR2 SVGIG (reference sequence). This CDR3 contains 17 residues. V lost 3 bases, J lost 10 bases, and 14 bases stayed unmatched. CDR3 bases: TGTGCCTGGAGGCCGGGACTAGCGGGAGTGGGGGCGGGGGAGCAGTTCTTC. It yields the protein CAWRPGLAGVGAGEQFF.

This chain uses TRBV25-1 with TRBJ2-5; 9 bases are a match to TRBD1. This CDR3 spans 14 amino acids. The V gene end was trimmed by 4 bases and the J gene end by 5 bases; junction bases not matched to a gene: 5. Germline V gene sequence: CDR1 MGHDK, CDR2 SYGVNS. CDR3 nucleotide sequence: TGTGCCAGCAGTGTAGGACAGGGGTTTGAGACCCAGTACTTC. It codes for CASSVGQGFETQYF.

The chain joins TRBV27 to TRBJ2-7, with 13 positions matching TRBD2. The germline V gene has CDR1 MNHEY and CDR2 SMNVEV (reference sequence). The CDR3 loop spans 15 amino acids. The junction had 5 bases not matched to a gene; V was cut back by 5 bases and J by 4 bases. This chain's CDR3 is CASSPRTSGSYEQYF. CDR3 nucleotides: TGTGCCAGCAGTCCACGGACTAGCGGGAGTTACGAGCAGTACTTC.

This chain joins TRBV15 and TRBJ2-5, with TRBD2 identical over 9 bases. In germline, CDR1 is LNHNV, CDR2 YYDKDF (reference sequence). Unmatched junction bases numbered 8, after V lost 4 bases and J lost 5 bases. This CDR3 is built from 15 residues. The CDR3 loop is CATSMGLAWWETQYF. CDR3 nucleotide sequence: TGTGCCACCAGCATGGGACTAGCATGGTGGGAGACCCAGTACTTC.

The rearrangement joins TRBV9 to TRBJ2-7; 12 bases fit TRBD1. Germline V CDR1 and CDR2: SGDLS, YYNGEE. This CDR3 comprises 15 residues. Losses at the gene ends were 7 bases for V and 5 bases for J; bases not matched to a gene: 10. The CDR3 sequence is CASSSSGTGGDEQYF. The CDR3 bases are TGTGCCAGCTCATCCTCCGGGACAGGGGGCGACGAGCAGTACTTC.

This chain joins TRBV5-8 and TRBJ2-2; D perhaps matches TRBD2 (5 bases). The CDR3 loop spans 16 amino acids. V dropped 1 base and J dropped 7 bases, with 17 bases sitting between them. Germline values: CDR1 SGHTS, CDR2 YDEGEE. Here the CDR3 reads CASSLSGIITDGELFF. Written as DNA, the CDR3 is TGTGCCAGCAGCTTGTCCGGGATAATAACGGACGGGGAGCTGTTTTTT. Together with reference TRBV5-8 and TRBJ2-2, the CDR3 gives the full variable domain: EAGVTQSPTHLIKTRGQQATLRCSPISGHTSVYWYQQALGLGLQFLLWYDEGEERNRGNFPPRFSGRQFPNYSSELNVNALELEDSALYLCASSLSGIITDGELFFGEGSRLTVL.

The chain joins TRBV9 to TRBJ1-5, with a weak D call TRBD1 (5 bases). Deletions cut 4 bases from V and 0 bases from J, with 11 bases between. Germline lookup yields CDR1 SGDLS and CDR2 YYNGEE. This CDR3 spans 15 amino acids. The CDR3 region has the DNA TGTGCCAGCAGCCCCCGGCAGGGTAGCAATCAGCCCCAGCATTTT. Translation gives CASSPRQGSNQPQHF.

V gene TRBV30 combines with J gene TRBJ1-1, with TRBD1 as a possible D gene (5 bases). The V end was cut by 5 bases, the J end by 2 bases, with 9 bases between. The CDR3 has 12 amino acids. In germline, CDR1 is GTSNPN, CDR2 SVGIG (reference sequence). CDR3 residues: CAWGQFNTEAFF. Here the CDR3 DNA reads TGTGCCTGGGGACAATTCAACACTGAAGCTTTCTTT.

The chain couples TRBV30 to TRBJ2-1, with 13 positions matching TRBD2. The CDR3 is 19 residues long. CDR1 and CDR2 from the germline V gene are GTSNPN and SVGIG (reference sequence). The trim removed 0 bases at V and 4 bases at J, leaving 12 bases unmatched. In DNA form, the CDR3 reads TGTGCCTGGAGTGTACGGGGACTAGCGGGACCCATCGGTTACAATGAGCAGTTCTTC. It specifies CAWSVRGLAGPIGYNEQFF.

The CDR3 nucleotides read TGTGCCTGGAGTGCTAGCGGGAGCGAGCAGTACTTC. This encodes CAWSASGSEQYF. The V call is TRBV30, the J call TRBJ2-5, with 10 bases aligning to TRBD2. The J call may not be correct, given that the DNA end is closer to TRBJ2-7. The CDR3 runs 12 residues. Germline V gene lookup returns CDR1 GTSNPN and CDR2 SVGIG (reference sequence).

The chain joins TRBV6-1 to TRBJ2-7, with 7 bases matching TRBD1. Germline V gene lookup returns CDR1 MNHNS and CDR2 SASEGT. This CDR3 contains 16 residues. Germline trimming cut 0 bases from V and 3 bases from J; bases unmatched to any gene: 8. Here the CDR3 reads CASSEARQGHFYEQYF. In nucleotides, the CDR3 is TGTGCCAGCAGTGAAGCGCGACAGGGTCATTTCTACGAGCAGTACTTC.

This chain links TRBV25-1 with TRBJ2-7, with TRBD1 identical over 10 bases. Germline CDR1 and CDR2: MGHDK and SYGVNS. This CDR3 has 12 amino acids. Trimming removed 11 bases from V and 3 bases from J; junction bases left unmatched: 4. CDR3 bases: TGTGCCTCGGGACAGGGGATCTACGAGCAGTACTTC. Amino acid sequence: CASGQGIYEQYF.

This chain links TRBV27 with TRBJ2-7; 7 nucleotides agree with TRBD1. The CDR3 runs 13 residues. Trimming at V came to 3 bases and at J to 8 bases, leaving 7 bases not matched to a gene. The germline gives CDR1 MNHEY, CDR2 SMNVEV (reference sequence). The CDR3 DNA sequence: TGTGCCAGCAGTTTTGGGGCAGGGGGTAAGCAGTACTTC. Its translation: CASSFGAGGKQYF.

The rearrangement joins TRBV5-4 to TRBJ2-1; D unresolved. The CDR3 is 13 amino acids. CDR1 is SGHNT and CDR2 is YYREEE in the germline V gene (reference sequence). Trimming left V 4 bases short and J 4 bases short, with 9 bases between. The DNA for the CDR3 is TGTGCCAGCAGCGGCTCTAGTTACAATGAGCAGTTCTTC. Translated: CASSGSSYNEQFF.

The CDR3 nucleotides read TGCGCCAGCAGCCCCGACAGGGGAGGAAACACCATATATTTT. The encoded protein is CASSPDRGGNTIYF. The V gene is TRBV5-1, the J gene TRBJ1-3; TRBD1 aligns across 8 bases. The CDR3 runs 14 residues. After removal of 4 bases from V and 4 bases from J, the junction contained 4 bases not matched to a gene. CDR1 is SGHRS and CDR2 is YFSETQ in the germline V gene.

The count of this clone is one. This chain joins TRBV5-6 and TRBJ1-1; 7 nucleotides agree with TRBD1. CDR3 length equals 14 residues. The V and J ends lost 3 bases and 0 bases, in that order; junction bases with no gene match: 2. Germline V gene lookup returns CDR1 SGHDT and CDR2 YYEEEE. CDR3 sequence (DNA): TGTGCCAGCAGCTCGGACAGGATGAACACTGAAGCTTTCTTT. Its protein product is CASSSDRMNTEAFF.

The sample holds one count of this clone. The chain uses TRBV5-6 and TRBJ1-2; 10 positions match TRBD1. CDR3 length: 13 residues. The trim removed 5 bases at V and 4 bases at J, leaving 2 bases unmatched. Germline V gene data show CDR1 as SGHDT and CDR2 as YYEEEE. This CDR3 reads CASRGDRGYGYTF. The CDR3 DNA follows: TGTGCCAGCAGGGGGGACAGGGGCTATGGCTACACCTTC.

Only one count was recorded for this clone. The chain has TRBV28 and TRBJ1-4, with a tentative D call TRBD1 (5 bases). The CDR3 totals 16 residues. The V gene's germline CDR1 is MDHEN and CDR2 SYDVKM. V gave up 3 bases and J gave up 1 base, with 12 bases separating them. For the CDR3, the DNA is TGTGCCAGCAGTTTCCCCCGCGGGGGAACTAATGAAAAACTGTTTTTT. Protein: CASSFPRGGTNEKLFF.